Listed here are 20 T cell receptor beta chains from one sample, sequenced in a study. MiXCR was run by TCRdb on the 5' RACE reads, yielding one entry per CDR3 protein. The table has approximately 44,000 distinct CDR3 sequences, roughly 27% seen once; the top ten hold roughly 3.5%. The sample taken for sequencing was memory CD4+ T cells sorted from a lymph node. Subset in this sample: memory CD4+ T cells, CD4+CD45RO+CD25-. The receptors here all came from a female donor with breast cancer.

This clonotype was seen a few times. The V gene is TRBV5-5, the J gene TRBJ1-2; no firm D call. The germline V gene has CDR1 SGHKS and CDR2 YYEKEE (reference sequence). This CDR3 is built from 15 residues. V lost 0 bases and J 2 bases, leaving 11 bases between the germline ends. The CDR3 DNA reads as TGTGCCAGCAGCTTGGCCCCTCTAGGGAACTATGGCTACACCTTC. Its translation: CASSLAPLGNYGYTF.

The CDR3 bases are TGTGCCAGCAGCTTAGAGCAGGGGGTTCTGAACACCGGGGAGCTGTTTTTT. Amino acids: CASSLEQGVLNTGELFF. This rearrangement joins TRBV11-2 to TRBJ2-2, with TRBD1 matching 7 bases. Germline CDR1 and CDR2: SGHAT and FQNNGV. This CDR3 has 17 amino acids. The junction had 5 bases not matched to a gene; V was cut back by 0 bases and J by 1 base.

This clonotype occurred a few times. The chain combines TRBV27 with TRBJ2-7; D ambiguous. Germline V gives CDR1 MNHEY, CDR2 SMNVEV (reference sequence). The CDR3 consists of 12 residues. Trimming left V 6 bases short and J 2 bases short, with 8 bases between. Here the CDR3 reads CASRQTTYEQYF. The CDR3 DNA is TGTGCCAGCAGGCAGACCACCTACGAGCAGTACTTC.

This chain links TRBV7-3 with TRBJ2-2, with a weak D call TRBD2 (5 bases). Germline CDR1 SGHTA, CDR2 FQGTGA. The V and J ends lost 9 bases and 7 bases respectively, with 6 bases between them. CDR3 length: 10 amino acids. The CDR3 loop reads CARGGGELFF. The CDR3 nucleotides are TGTGCCAGAGGAGGCGGGGAGCTGTTTTTT.

This clonotype occurred a few times. The rearrangement uses TRBV6-5 and TRBJ1-6, with 7 bases aligning to TRBD1. With 0 bases clipped from V and 5 bases from J, the junction kept 4 bases outside the gene matches. CDR1 is MNHEY, CDR2 SVGAGI, per germline. This CDR3 contains 16 residues. The CDR3 bases are TGTGCCAGCAGTTACTCGTCTACAGGGGATAATTCACCCCTCCACTTT. Its translation: CASSYSSTGDNSPLHF.

The chain uses TRBV20-1 and TRBJ2-7; 8 positions match TRBD1. Germline assignment: CDR1 DFQATT and CDR2 SNEGSKA (reference sequence). The CDR3 spans 14 residues. The V segment lost 6 bases and the J segment 5 bases; nucleotides outside the gene matches: 12. The CDR3 reads CSANTGTGYDEQYF. In DNA form, the CDR3 reads TGCAGTGCAAATACCGGGACAGGCTACGACGAGCAGTACTTC.

This clonotype turned up a few times. The gene calls are TRBV6-5 and TRBJ1-5; no clear D. The CDR3 spans 13 residues. Trimming pared 0 bases from V and 3 bases from J, leaving 3 bases between. CDR1 MNHEY and CDR2 SVGAGI come from the germline V gene. The CDR3 is CASSYSTNQPQHF. CDR3 sequence (DNA): TGTGCCAGCAGTTACTCGACCAATCAGCCCCAGCATTTT.

The chain links TRBV29-1 to TRBJ2-5; TRBD2 matches 16 bases. Germline V gene data show CDR1 as SQVTM and CDR2 as ANQGSEA. V shed 7 bases, J shed 5 bases, and the junction held 16 bases outside the gene matches. The CDR3 extends over 18 amino acids. The chain's CDR3 is CSAKGFPGLAGGQETQYF. In DNA, the CDR3 is TGCAGCGCAAAGGGGTTCCCGGGACTAGCGGGAGGGCAGGAGACCCAGTACTTC.

The chain has TRBV5-1 and TRBJ2-7; TRBD2 might be the D (6 bases). The V end was cut by 3 bases, the J end by 0 bases, with 13 bases between. This CDR3 is built from 15 residues. CDR1 is SGHRS, CDR2 YFSETQ, per germline. The CDR3 region has the DNA TGCGCCAGCAGCTCAATTGGGGGGAGCTCCTACGAGCAGTACTTC. It codes for CASSSIGGSSYEQYF.

The gene calls are TRBV5-1 and TRBJ1-2, with TRBD1 matching 9 bases. With 7 bases clipped from V and 4 bases from J, the junction kept 11 bases outside the gene matches. The CDR3 extends over 15 amino acids. Germline values: CDR1 SGHRS, CDR2 YFSETQ. The CDR3 DNA reads TGCGCCAGCGCCGATGTGACAGGGGGTCTCTATGGCTACACCTTC. Translation gives CASADVTGGLYGYTF.

This clonotype was counted a few times. The junction departs from germline at one end; a sequencing error may be responsible. The chain couples TRBV3-1 to TRBJ1-5, with 8 nucleotides matching TRBD1. The CDR3 covers 15 residues. CDR1 is LGHDT, CDR2 YNNKEL, per germline (reference sequence). The CDR3 DNA sequence: TGTGCCAGCAACCAAGACAGGGGAAGCAATCAGCCCCAGCATTTT. Protein: CASNQDRGSNQPQHF.

This clonotype was counted at least ten times. This chain links TRBV4-2 with TRBJ2-7; TRBD1 aligns across 7 bases. Losses at the gene ends were 0 bases for V and 7 bases for J; bases not matched to a gene: 6. Germline lookup yields CDR1 LGHNA and CDR2 YNFKEQ. CDR3 length: 14 residues. The CDR3 region is CASSQDVRGSEQYF. The CDR3, as DNA: TGTGCCAGCAGCCAAGATGTCAGGGGGAGTGAGCAGTACTTC.

This clonotype came up a few times. The rearrangement links TRBV12-3 or TRBV12-4 to TRBJ2-1; 7 nucleotides line up with TRBD2. Unmatched junction bases numbered 6, after V lost 6 bases and J lost 4 bases. The CDR3 runs 14 residues. Here the CDR3 DNA reads TGTGCCAGCAGCCCACCTAGCGGATACAATGAGCAGTTCTTC. Protein: CASSPPSGYNEQFF.

This clonotype was found a few times. The chain has TRBV6-6 and TRBJ1-5, with a tentative D call TRBD1 (6 bases). The CDR3 length is 13 residues. The germline CDR1 and CDR2 sequences are MNHNY and SVGAGI (reference sequence). V was shortened by 0 bases and J by 10 bases, with 10 bases between the two germline ends. CDR3 in amino acids: CASSYSSGAPQHF. DNA for the CDR3: TGTGCCAGCAGTTACTCGTCAGGGGCCCCCCAGCATTTT.

The chain employs TRBV10-2 and TRBJ1-5; 7 bases align to TRBD1. Looked up from germline, CDR1 is WSHSY and CDR2 is SAAADI. The V segment lost 7 bases and the J segment 4 bases; nucleotides outside the gene matches: 13. The length of the CDR3 is 16 residues. The CDR3 nucleotides are TGCGCCAGCAAATCCCGGGACAGCGGTGGGAATCAGCCCCAGCATTTT. Translating it yields CASKSRDSGGNQPQHF.

By proportion, this clonotype is medium-sized. The gene calls are TRBV7-3 and TRBJ2-6, with D perhaps matching TRBD2 (7 bases). The germline V gene encodes CDR1 SGHTA and CDR2 FQGTGA. The CDR3 runs to 16 residues. V was shortened by 1 base and J by 2 bases, with 9 bases between the two germline ends. This chain's CDR3 is CASSLRGGPGANVLTF. The CDR3 nucleotides are TGTGCCAGCAGCTTAAGGGGGGGGCCTGGGGCCAACGTCCTGACTTTC.

The gene calls are TRBV20-1 and TRBJ1-5, with 9 bases matching TRBD1. CDR3 length equals 18 residues. Germline V lookup: CDR1 DFQATT, CDR2 SNEGSKA (reference sequence). J lost 4 bases, V lost 0 bases, and 13 bases had no gene match. This CDR3 is CSARDLWGGQGPNQPQHF. The CDR3 DNA reads TGCAGTGCTAGAGATCTTTGGGGTGGACAGGGGCCTAATCAGCCCCAGCATTTT.

V is TRBV28 and J is TRBJ2-1, with D tentatively TRBD2 (6 bases). Germline values: CDR1 MDHEN, CDR2 SYDVKM. CDR3 length: 15 amino acids. The ends were cut back, 6 bases at V and 0 bases at J, with 12 bases in the middle. CDR3 nucleotides: TGTGCCAGCAGGGAGGGACTCCACTCCTACAATGAGCAGTTCTTC. Protein: CASREGLHSYNEQFF.

The chain combines TRBV12-3 or TRBV12-4 with TRBJ2-7; TRBD1 matches at 7 bases. The V gene end was trimmed by 5 bases and the J gene end by 0 bases; junction bases not matched to a gene: 4. This CDR3 is 14 amino acids long. CDR3 region: CASSPRDSSYEQYF. CDR3 in DNA: TGTGCCAGCAGTCCAAGGGACAGCTCCTACGAGCAGTACTTC.

This clonotype showed up just a few times. The chain recombines TRBV15 with TRBJ2-5, with D tentatively TRBD1 or TRBD2 (5 bases each). The CDR3 is made up of 14 amino acids. Trimming took off 2 bases at V and 2 bases at J, with 9 bases between the two ends. Per the germline V gene, CDR1 is LNHNV and CDR2 is YYDKDF (reference sequence). CDR3 sequence reads: CATSRWGLQETQYF. In DNA form, the CDR3 reads TGTGCCACCAGCAGATGGGGGTTGCAAGAGACCCAGTACTTC.